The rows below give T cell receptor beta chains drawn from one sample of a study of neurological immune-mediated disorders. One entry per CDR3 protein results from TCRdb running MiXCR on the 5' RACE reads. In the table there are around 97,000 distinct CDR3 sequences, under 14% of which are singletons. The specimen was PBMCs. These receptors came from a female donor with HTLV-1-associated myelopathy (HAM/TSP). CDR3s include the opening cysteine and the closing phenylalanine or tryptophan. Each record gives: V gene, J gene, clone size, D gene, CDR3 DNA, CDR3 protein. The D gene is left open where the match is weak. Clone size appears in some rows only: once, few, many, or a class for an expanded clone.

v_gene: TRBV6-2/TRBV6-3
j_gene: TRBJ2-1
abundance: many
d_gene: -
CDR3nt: TGTGCCAGCAGTTACTGGCGGAGGGCCTCCTACAATGAGCAGTTCTTC
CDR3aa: CASSYWRRASYNEQFF

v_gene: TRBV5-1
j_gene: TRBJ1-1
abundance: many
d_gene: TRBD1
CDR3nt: TGCGCCAGCAGCCCGGACAGGCGAAAGGTGAACACTGAAGCTTTCTTT
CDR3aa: CASSPDRRKVNTEAFF

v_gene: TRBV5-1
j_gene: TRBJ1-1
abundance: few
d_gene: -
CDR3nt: TGCGCCAGCAGCCCCGACAGGATGAACACTGAAGCTTTCTTT
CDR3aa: CASSPDRMNTEAFF

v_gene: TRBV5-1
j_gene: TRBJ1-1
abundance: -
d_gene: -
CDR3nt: TGCGCCAGCAGCATGACATGGTCGGACACTGAAGCTTTCTTT
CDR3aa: CASSMTWSDTEAFF

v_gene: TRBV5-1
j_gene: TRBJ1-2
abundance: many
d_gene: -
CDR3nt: TGCGCCAGCAGCTTGGGAGGGATGGGCGGCTACACCTTC
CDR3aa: CASSLGGMGGYTF

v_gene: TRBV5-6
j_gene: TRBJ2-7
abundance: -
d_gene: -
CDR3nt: TGTGCCAGCAGCCCCGGGACGTTCTACGAGCAGTACTTC
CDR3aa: CASSPGTFYEQYF

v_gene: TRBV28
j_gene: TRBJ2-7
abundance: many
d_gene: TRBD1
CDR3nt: TGTGCCAGCAAAATTCAGGGGGCCGCCTACGAGCAGTACTTC
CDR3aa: CASKIQGAAYEQYF

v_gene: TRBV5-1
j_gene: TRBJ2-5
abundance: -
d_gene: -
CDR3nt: TGCGCCAGCAGCTTGGCTACAGGGATGCAAGAGACCCAGTACTTC
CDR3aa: CASSLATGMQETQYF

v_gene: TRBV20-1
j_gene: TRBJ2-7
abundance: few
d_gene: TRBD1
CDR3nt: TGCAGTGCTCAAGACAGGGTCCCCTACGAGCAGTACTTC
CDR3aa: CSAQDRVPYEQYF

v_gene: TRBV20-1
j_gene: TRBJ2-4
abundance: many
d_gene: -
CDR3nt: TGCAGTGCTAGAGATCCTGGGACTCGATCGGTCAACATTCAGTACTTC
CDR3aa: CSARDPGTRSVNIQYF

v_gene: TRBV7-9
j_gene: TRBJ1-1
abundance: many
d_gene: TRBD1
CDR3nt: TGTGCCAGCAGCTCTTTGGGACAGCCGAACACTGAAGCTTTCTTT
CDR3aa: CASSSLGQPNTEAFF

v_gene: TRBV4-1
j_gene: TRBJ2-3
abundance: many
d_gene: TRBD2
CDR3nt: TGCGCCAGCAGCCCAGGGACTAGCGTTGGAACTAGCACAGATACGCAGTATTTT
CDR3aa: CASSPGTSVGTSTDTQYF

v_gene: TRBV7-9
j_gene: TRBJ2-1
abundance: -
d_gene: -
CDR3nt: TGTGCCAGCAGCCCCGAGGGCCGCTTCTACAATGAGCAGTTCTTC
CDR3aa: CASSPEGRFYNEQFF

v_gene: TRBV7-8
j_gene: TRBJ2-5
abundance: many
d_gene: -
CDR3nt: TGTGCCAGCAGCTTATGGCAGGCTAGGAGGGAGACCCAGTACTTC
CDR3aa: CASSLWQARRETQYF

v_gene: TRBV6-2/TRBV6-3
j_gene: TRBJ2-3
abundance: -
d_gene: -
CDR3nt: TGTGCCAGCAGTTACGAAGGGGGTGGAGCAGATACGCAGTATTTT
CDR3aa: CASSYEGGGADTQYF

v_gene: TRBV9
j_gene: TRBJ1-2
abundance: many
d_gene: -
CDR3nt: TGTGCCAGCAGCGTAGGCGGACTCCCGACCTATGGCTACACCTTC
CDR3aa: CASSVGGLPTYGYTF

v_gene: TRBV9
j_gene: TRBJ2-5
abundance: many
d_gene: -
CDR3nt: TGTGCCAGCAGCGGGAGGGGCAGACAAGAGACCCAGTACTTC
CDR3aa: CASSGRGRQETQYF

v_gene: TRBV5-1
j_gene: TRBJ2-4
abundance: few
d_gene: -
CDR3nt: TGCGCCAGCAGCCCCCGGAGGGTGGACATTCAGTACTTC
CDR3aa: CASSPRRVDIQYF

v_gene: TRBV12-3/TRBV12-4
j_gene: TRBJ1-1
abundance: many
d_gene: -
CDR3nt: TGTGCCAGCAGTCCACAGAACACTGAAGCTTTCTTT
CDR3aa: CASSPQNTEAFF

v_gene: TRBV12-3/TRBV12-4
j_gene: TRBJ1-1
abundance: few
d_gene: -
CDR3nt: TGTGCCAGCAGTTTGAGGGGTCCGAACACTGAAGCTTTCTTT
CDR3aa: CASSLRGPNTEAFF

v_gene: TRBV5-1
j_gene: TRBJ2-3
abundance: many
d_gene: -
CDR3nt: TGCGCCAGCAGCAAAGACCTAGTTTCCAGCACAGATACGCAGTATTTT
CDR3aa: CASSKDLVSSTDTQYF

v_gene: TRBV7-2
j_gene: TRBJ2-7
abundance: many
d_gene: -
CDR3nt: TGTGCCAGCAGTCCAGTGCGGGGCAACGAGCAGTACTTC
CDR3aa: CASSPVRGNEQYF

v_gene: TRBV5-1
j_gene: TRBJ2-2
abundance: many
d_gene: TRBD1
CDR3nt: TGCGCCAGCAGCTCTCAGGACAGGGCCGGGGAGCTGTTTTTT
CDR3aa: CASSSQDRAGELFF

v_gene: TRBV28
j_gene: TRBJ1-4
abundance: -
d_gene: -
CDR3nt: TGTGCCATTAGCCACGGGTGGCAGGAAAAACTGTTTTTT
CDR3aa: CAISHGWQEKLFF

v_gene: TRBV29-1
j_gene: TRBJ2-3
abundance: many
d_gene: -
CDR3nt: TGCAGCGTTGGTCACGGGGGCGCAGATACGCAGTATTTT
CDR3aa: CSVGHGGADTQYF

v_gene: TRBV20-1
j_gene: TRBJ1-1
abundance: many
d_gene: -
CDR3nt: TGCAGTGCTACTCCAGGATCGAACACTGAAGCTTTCTTT
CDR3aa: CSATPGSNTEAFF

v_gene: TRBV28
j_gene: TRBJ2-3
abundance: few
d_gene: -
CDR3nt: TGTGCCAGCAGGGGGGACCCCGGGTCCACAGATACGCAGTATTTT
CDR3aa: CASRGDPGSTDTQYF

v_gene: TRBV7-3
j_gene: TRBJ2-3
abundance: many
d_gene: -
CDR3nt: TGTGCCAGCAGCCCGGCGCCTCAGACAGCCGGGTCGGATACGCAGTATTTT
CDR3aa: CASSPAPQTAGSDTQYF

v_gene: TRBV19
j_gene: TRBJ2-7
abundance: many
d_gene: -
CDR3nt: TGTGCCAGTAGGGTGCCCTACGAGCAGTACTTC
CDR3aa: CASRVPYEQYF

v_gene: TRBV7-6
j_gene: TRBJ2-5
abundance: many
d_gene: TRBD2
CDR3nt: TGTGCCAGCAGTTTAGCGGGGGGGCCGGAGGGGACCCAGTACTTC
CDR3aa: CASSLAGGPEGTQYF

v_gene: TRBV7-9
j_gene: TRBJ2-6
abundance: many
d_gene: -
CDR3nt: TGTGCCAGCAGCTTAGACGAGAGCTCTGGGGCCAACGTCCTGACTTTC
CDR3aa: CASSLDESSGANVLTF

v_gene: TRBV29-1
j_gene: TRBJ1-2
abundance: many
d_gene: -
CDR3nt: TGCAGCGTTGAACCGTGGGGGACGGGAAACTATGGCTACACCTTC
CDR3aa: CSVEPWGTGNYGYTF

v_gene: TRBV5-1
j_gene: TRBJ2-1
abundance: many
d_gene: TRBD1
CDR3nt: TGCGCCAGCAGCTTAACCGGGACAGGGGGTGAATATGAGCAGTTCTTC
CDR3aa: CASSLTGTGGEYEQFF

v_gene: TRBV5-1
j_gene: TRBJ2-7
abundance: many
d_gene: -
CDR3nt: TGCGCCAGCAGCCTACCGAAACTAGCTGGAGACTCCTACGAGCAGTACTTC
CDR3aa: CASSLPKLAGDSYEQYF